This T cell receptor beta chain was sequenced for a study of radiotherapy plus CTLA-4 blockade in lung cancer. Profiled with immunoSEQ multiplex PCR; TCRdb holds only in-frame clones, not every one. The sample yields about 36,000 clones, over 60% seen once. Germline V gives CDR1 LNHNV, CDR2 YYDKDF (reference sequence). CDR3 length: 14 residues. This TCR was recovered from a human donor with non-small cell lung cancer who had stable disease on radiotherapy plus ipilimumab. The gene calls are TRBV15 and TRBJ2-5, with D perhaps matching TRBD1 (5 bases). The J call is in doubt because the DNA end fits TRBJ2-7 better. Sequenced material: peripheral blood, taken from a patient treated with radiotherapy plus ipilimumab. CDR3 protein: CATSRPSDSYEQYF. CDR3 bases: TGTGCCACCAGCAGACCCTCCGACAGCTACGAGCAGTACTTC.